This T cell receptor beta chain was recovered during a study of PD-1 blockade in classical Hodgkin lymphoma. Study-wide results and limits: In newly diagnosed patients, baseline TCR diversity was reportedly below that of healthy donors.

Here immunoSEQ multiplex PCR was the method, and the copy in TCRdb shows in-frame clones only, minus some. This table has roughly 68,000 clones, over 90% appearing once. The ends lost 4 bases at V and 7 bases at J; junction bases unmatched: 3. Looked up from germline, CDR1 is SGHAT and CDR2 is FQNNGV. The length of the CDR3 is 12 residues. Time point denoted: newly diagnosed, previously untreated cHL patient sample. Researchers used newly diagnosed, untreated classical Hodgkin lymphoma PBMCs for comparison. Concerning this clone: Antigen unknown.

Sample: peripheral blood mononuclear cells (PBMCs). The source of this sequence is a human donor with classical Hodgkin lymphoma. The chain joins TRBV11-2 to TRBJ1-1; TRBD1 agrees at 7 bases. The CDR3 bases are TGTGCCAGCAGCTCAGACAGGGTTGAAGCTTTCTTT. Translated, it gives CASSSDRVEAFF.